This T cell receptor (beta chain) was identified in a study of T-cell reconstitution after alpha-beta-depleted transplantation in children. During its preparation, the TCRbeta library received unique molecular identifiers. One entry per CDR3 protein, called by TCRdb with MiXCR from the PCR reads. The sample includes approximately 240,000 distinct CDR3 sequences, around 9.5% of them seen just once. This clonotype was seen many times. The sequence came from a human donor who donated a stem cell graft to a child with acute lymphoblastic leukemia. The sample here was PBMCs from the stem cell graft donor, taken from the stem cell graft.

CDR3 sequence (DNA): TGCAGTGCTGGGAGGACTAGCGGGGGGGCAGATACGCAGTATTTT. The encoded protein is CSAGRTSGGADTQYF. The chain carries TRBV20-1 and TRBJ2-3, with 15 bases fitting TRBD2. In germline, CDR1 is DFQATT, CDR2 SNEGSKA (reference sequence). V trimming: 5 bases; J trimming: 4 bases; junction bases outside the gene matches: 4. The CDR3 length is 15 residues.